This entry lists 10 T cell receptor beta chains sequenced from one sample in a study of T cell repertoires in cytomegalovirus infection. TCRdb re-called the reads through MiXCR, storing one row per CDR3 protein. The table lists around 180,000 distinct CDR3 sequences, about 30% of them singletons. Sample: PBMCs. The receptors originated from a human donor in good health (CMV status not recorded). Some clones in this sample may be carry-over from other donors' samples.

V is TRBV7-9 and J is TRBJ1-1, with D uncertain. V lost 0 bases, J lost 5 bases, and 13 bases lay in between. Germline V CDR1 and CDR2: SEHNR, FQNEAQ (reference sequence). The CDR3 is 15 residues long. DNA of the CDR3: TGTGCCAGCAGCTTAGCGTCCTCGGCGGGGACTGAAGCTTTCTTT. It is translated as CASSLASSAGTEAFF.

V usage is TRBV6-2 or TRBV6-3 and J usage is TRBJ1-5, with 7 nucleotides matching TRBD1. V shed 6 bases, J shed 5 bases, and the junction held 7 bases outside the gene matches. The CDR3 is 14 residues long. Germline V CDR1 and CDR2: MNHEY, SVGEGT. CDR3 nucleotides: TGTGCCAGCAGGTGGACAGGAGGGCATCAGCCCCAGCATTTT. This encodes CASRWTGGHQPQHF.

V usage is TRBV6-1 and J usage is TRBJ1-1; 7 nucleotides line up with TRBD1. J lost 5 bases, V lost 6 bases, and 9 bases had no gene match. The CDR3 is 14 amino acids. CDR1 is MNHNS, CDR2 SASEGT, per germline. The CDR3 DNA follows: TGTGCCAGCAGCCCGACAGGGAGGTGGACTGAAGCTTTCTTT. It translates to CASSPTGRWTEAFF.

The chain carries TRBV15 and TRBJ2-5, with 8 bases lining up with TRBD1. From germline, CDR1 is LNHNV and CDR2 YYDKDF (reference sequence). The V and J ends lost 0 bases and 2 bases, in that order; junction bases with no gene match: 11. The CDR3 is 18 residues long. Here the CDR3 reads CATSREKQGEIGQETQYF. CDR3 coding DNA: TGTGCCACCAGCAGAGAGAAACAGGGGGAGATAGGGCAAGAGACCCAGTACTTC.

This chain connects TRBV6-1 to TRBJ1-2; D is undetermined. Trimming cost V 6 bases and J 3 bases, with 11 bases left between them. Germline lookup yields CDR1 MNHNS and CDR2 SASEGT. The length of the CDR3 is 13 residues. CDR3 in amino acids: CASSTGRYYGYTF. CDR3 DNA sequence: TGTGCCAGCAGCACCGGACGGTACTATGGCTACACCTTC.

This clonotype occurred a few times. This rearrangement joins TRBV7-2 to TRBJ2-5, with 7 bases fitting TRBD1. The germline V gene encodes CDR1 SGHTA and CDR2 FQGNSA. J was trimmed by 5 bases and V by 5 bases; bases with no gene match: 14. The CDR3 has 16 residues. The CDR3, as DNA: TGTGCCAGCAGCCTCCAGACAGGGTCTGGTGGGGAGACCCAGTACTTC. It codes for CASSLQTGSGGETQYF.

J is TRBJ2-1 and V is TRBV11-3, with 11 nucleotides matching TRBD1. In germline, CDR1 is SGHNT, CDR2 YENEEA. The CDR3 runs 20 residues. Trimming cost V 1 base and J 0 bases; bases outside gene matches: 11. CDR3 in DNA: TGTGCCAGCAGCTTAGGCCAACATTCCGGGACAGGGGGCTCCTACAATGAGCAGTTCTTC. This codes for CASSLGQHSGTGGSYNEQFF.

The rearrangement links TRBV10-2 to TRBJ1-1; D is perhaps TRBD1 (5 bases). Trimming removed 4 bases at V and 1 base at J, with 16 bases between. CDR1 and CDR2 (germline): WSHSY, SAAADI. The CDR3 extends over 16 amino acids. CDR3 amino acids: CASSGGEARRNTEAFF. The CDR3 region has the DNA TGCGCCAGCAGTGGGGGCGAGGCCCGACGGAACACTGAAGCTTTCTTT.

This clonotype was counted only a few times. This chain uses TRBV7-2 with TRBJ2-1, with TRBD1 identical over 7 bases. The CDR3 consists of 16 residues. Germline lookup yields CDR1 SGHTA and CDR2 FQGNSA. The V gene end was trimmed by 1 base and the J gene end by 2 bases; junction bases not matched to a gene: 5. The CDR3 coding sequence is TGTGCCAGCAGCTTAGACGGCAGGGGGACCTACAATGAGCAGTTCTTC. This encodes CASSLDGRGTYNEQFF. Filled out from reference TRBV7-2 and TRBJ2-1, the complete variable domain reads GAGVSQSPSNKVTEKGKDVELRCDPISGHTALYWYRQSLGQGLEFLIYFQGNSAPDKSGLPSDRFSAERTGGSVSTLTIQRTQQEDSAVYLCASSLDGRGTYNEQFFGPGTRLTVL.

The V gene is TRBV7-3, the J gene TRBJ1-6; no clear D. CDR3 length: 14 amino acids. CDR1 is SGHTA and CDR2 is FQGTGA in the germline V gene. Trimming left V 5 bases short and J 4 bases short, with 9 bases between. The DNA for the CDR3 is TGTGCCAGCAGCATGGACGGATATAATTCACCCCTCCACTTT. This codes for CASSMDGYNSPLHF.